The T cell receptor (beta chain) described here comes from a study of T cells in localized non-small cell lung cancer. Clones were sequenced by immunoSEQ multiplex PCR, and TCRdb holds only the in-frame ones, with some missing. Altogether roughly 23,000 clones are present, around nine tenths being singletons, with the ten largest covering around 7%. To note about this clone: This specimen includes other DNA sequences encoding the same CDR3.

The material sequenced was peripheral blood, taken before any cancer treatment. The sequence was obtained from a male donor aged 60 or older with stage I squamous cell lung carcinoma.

In DNA, the CDR3 is TGTGCCAGCTCACCACCTTCGACGGTGAACACTGAAGCTTTCTTT. Amino acids: CASSPPSTVNTEAFF. This chain links TRBV18 with TRBJ1-1, with no clear D. V was clipped by 0 bases and J by 0 bases, with 8 bases between them. The CDR3 covers 15 residues. Germline lookup yields CDR1 KGHSH and CDR2 LQKENI.